The 17 T cell receptor beta chains reported below all come from one sample, sequenced in a study of identical twins. Each CDR3 protein is one row after TCRdb ran MiXCR on the 5' RACE reads. The sample consists of about 660,000 distinct CDR3 sequences, 8% to 9% of them appearing once. The data also belong to a second study, concerning yellow fever vaccine responses in identical twins.

The sequencing sample was made of PBMCs. The receptors derive from a young woman in good health.

This clonotype was observed a few times. As DNA, the CDR3 is TGTGCCAGCAGCCCGGGGGGTTTACGGGACAATGAGCAGTTCTTC. This encodes CASSPGGLRDNEQFF. This sequence joins TRBV7-2 and TRBJ2-1; the match to TRBD2 covers 7 bases. Germline V gives CDR1 SGHTA, CDR2 FQGNSA. The CDR3 extends over 15 amino acids. V trimming: 5 bases; J trimming: 5 bases; junction bases outside the gene matches: 9.

The sample holds a few counts of this clonotype. V and J are TRBV20-1 and TRBJ2-7; TRBD2 aligns across 10 bases. The ends lost 4 bases at V and 5 bases at J; junction bases unmatched: 11. The CDR3 has 15 amino acids. Germline values: CDR1 DFQATT, CDR2 SNEGSKA (reference sequence). For the CDR3, the DNA is TGCAGTGCTATCTCATCTTGGACTAGCGGCAACGAGCAGTACTTC. This gives the protein CSAISSWTSGNEQYF.

The CDR3 is CASSGKYDSPLHF. In DNA form, the CDR3 reads TGTGCCAGCAGTGGAAAATACGATTCACCCCTCCACTTT. The rearrangement uses TRBV6-1 and TRBJ1-6; no definite D call. The germline V gene encodes CDR1 MNHNS and CDR2 SASEGT. Trimming took off 4 bases at V and 8 bases at J, with 9 bases between the two ends. The CDR3 is 13 amino acids.

This clonotype has a count of ten or more. The chain uses TRBV21-1 and TRBJ2-1; no DNA check was done on the table's D call, TRBD1. TRBV21-1 represents a pseudogene. The CDR3 is made up of 15 amino acids. In DNA, the CDR3 is TGTGCCAGCAGCAAAGAGGGTGGGGGTTACAATGAGCAGTTCTTC. This translates into CASSKEGGGYNEQFF.

This clonotype was seen more than once but under ten times. V and J are TRBV4-1 and TRBJ2-1; D call uncertain. The CDR3 is 14 residues long. Looked up from germline, CDR1 is MGHRA and CDR2 is YSYEKL. The V gene lost 0 bases and the J gene lost 6 bases, with 9 bases spanning the gap. CDR3 nucleotide sequence: TGCGCCAGCAGCCAAGATATAGAGAGCAATGAGCAGTTCTTC. Translating it yields CASSQDIESNEQFF.

In its sample, this clonotype was seen a few times. V usage is TRBV5-1 and J usage is TRBJ2-5; D is ambiguous. The CDR3 spans 14 residues. Germline V gene data show CDR1 as SGHRS and CDR2 as YFSETQ. With 1 base removed from V and 0 bases from J, the gap between germline ends came to 7 bases. This CDR3 reads CASSLLGYQETQYF. The CDR3 DNA follows: TGCGCCAGCAGCTTGCTTGGGTACCAAGAGACCCAGTACTTC.

Comments on this clonotype: An end of the junction does not agree with germline; a read error may underlie this. The chain is built from TRBV27 and TRBJ2-1; D gene unclear. The germline V gene encodes CDR1 MNHEY and CDR2 SMNVEV (reference sequence). The CDR3 is 16 residues long. The CDR3 protein is CASSLSGPTGNNEQFF. The CDR3 DNA sequence: TGTGCCAGCAGTCTATCCGGGCCAACCGGCAACAATGAGCAGTTCTTC.

The chain carries TRBV28 and TRBJ2-7; weak D call: TRBD2 (6 bases). The V end lost 8 bases, the J end lost 3 bases, and 11 bases lay between the germline ends. The CDR3 spans 12 residues. From germline, CDR1 is MDHEN and CDR2 SYDVKM. This CDR3 reads CASRGKLYEQYF. The CDR3 bases are TGTGCCAGCCGGGGGAAGCTCTACGAGCAGTACTTC.

In its sample, this clonotype was seen many times. The chain is built from TRBV4-1 and TRBJ2-1; 7 bases agree with TRBD1. From germline, CDR1 is MGHRA and CDR2 YSYEKL. V shed 3 bases, J shed 2 bases, and the junction held 7 bases outside the gene matches. CDR3 length: 16 amino acids. The CDR3: CASSQTGNGPYNEQFF. Written as DNA, the CDR3 is TGCGCCAGCAGCCAGACAGGGAACGGGCCCTACAATGAGCAGTTCTTC.

This clonotype has a count of ten or more. The chain recombines TRBV12-3 or TRBV12-4 with TRBJ2-7; D possibly corresponds to TRBD1 (6 bases). This CDR3 region has 12 residues. V was clipped by 5 bases and J by 3 bases, with 8 bases between them. CDR3 sequence: CASSTQGYEQYF. As DNA, the CDR3 is TGTGCCAGCAGTACACAGGGCTACGAGCAGTACTTC.

This clonotype was observed a handful of times. The chain carries TRBV6-2 or TRBV6-3 and TRBJ2-1, with 8 positions matching TRBD2. Trimming took 7 bases from V and 6 from J; bases not matched to a gene: 11. Germline values: CDR1 MNHEY, CDR2 SVGEGT. This CDR3 is 15 amino acids long. This CDR3 reads CASTPGGPMSNEQFF. CDR3 coding DNA: TGTGCCAGCACCCCGGGAGGGCCGATGAGCAATGAGCAGTTCTTC.

The chain couples TRBV3-1 to TRBJ2-5, with D possibly TRBD1 on 7 matching bases. The V gene's germline CDR1 is LGHDT and CDR2 YNNKEL (reference sequence). This CDR3 contains 15 residues. V lost 11 bases, J lost 4 bases, and 23 bases lay in between. DNA for the CDR3: TGTGCCTGCTGCCAAGGGGCAGGGGGAGGAGAGACCCAGTACTTC. Amino acids: CACCQGAGGGETQYF.

The chain joins TRBV9 to TRBJ2-1; D unclear. There are 11 residues in the CDR3. Trimming shortened V by 0 bases and J by 10 bases, and 5 bases separated the two germline ends. Germline-derived CDR1 and CDR2 are SGDLS and YYNGEE. This chain's CDR3 is CASSVGREQFF. The CDR3 bases are TGTGCCAGCAGCGTAGGGCGGGAGCAGTTCTTC.

This clonotype was counted at least ten times. V usage is TRBV4-3 and J usage is TRBJ2-7, with 8 nucleotides matching TRBD1. J lost 2 bases, V lost 0 bases, and 9 bases had no gene match. In germline, CDR1 is LGHNA, CDR2 YSLEER. The CDR3 spans 17 residues. In DNA, the CDR3 is TGCGCCAGCAGCCAAGACCGCGGGACAGGTCTTACCTACGAGCAGTACTTC. Translation gives CASSQDRGTGLTYEQYF.

This clonotype was seen ten or more times. The gene calls are TRBV6-1 and TRBJ2-1; 8 nucleotides align to TRBD1. The CDR3 covers 15 residues. CDR1 is MNHNS and CDR2 is SASEGT in the germline V gene. V trimming: 6 bases; J trimming: 6 bases; junction bases outside the gene matches: 10. The CDR3 DNA reads TGTGCCAGCAGCCTCGGACAGGGATCAAGCAATGAGCAGTTCTTC. Its protein is CASSLGQGSSNEQFF.

This clonotype was counted between two and nine times. CDR3 sequence (DNA): TGTGCCAGCAGCCCTGTGGATGGACTAGTGACCGGGGAGCTGTTTTTT. Encoded protein: CASSPVDGLVTGELFF. The genes are TRBV11-2 and TRBJ2-2; TRBD2 matches 7 bases. Germline V CDR1 and CDR2: SGHAT, FQNNGV. The CDR3 loop spans 16 amino acids. Trimming removed 5 bases from V and 5 bases from J; junction bases left unmatched: 11. The full variable domain, in which reference TRBV11-2 and TRBJ2-2 provide the parts outside the CDR3, is EAGVAQSPRYKIIEKRQSVAFWCNPISGHATLYWYQQILGQGPKLLIQFQNNGVVDDSQLPKDRFSAERLKGVDSTLKIQPAKLEDSAVYLCASSPVDGLVTGELFFGEGSRLTVL.

This clonotype was counted many times. The chain uses TRBV10-3 and TRBJ2-1; 12 bases map to TRBD2. CDR1 ENHRY and CDR2 SYGVKD come from the germline V gene. Trimming at V came to 0 bases and at J to 7 bases, leaving 10 bases not matched to a gene. This CDR3 has 18 residues. CDR3: CAISESWASGREENEQFF. DNA of the CDR3: TGTGCCATCAGTGAGTCATGGGCTAGCGGGAGGGAAGAGAATGAGCAGTTCTTC.